This T cell receptor beta chain is from a study of PD-1 blockade in classical Hodgkin lymphoma (TCRdb year 2020). For context, the study as a whole: A peripheral blood immune signature of response to PD-1 blockade in classical Hodgkin lymphoma was defined using TCR beta sequencing and CyTOF.

CDR1 MNHEY and CDR2 SVGAGI are derived from the germline V gene. The CDR3 holds 14 amino acids from the cysteine to the phenylalanine. The only DNA kept is the CDR3, 42 bases in frame from the first base. V is reduced by 2 bases and J by 8 bases, leaving a spacing of 12 bases between them. Paper-wide results and their limitations: Baseline TCR diversity was reported as lower in newly diagnosed patients than in healthy donors, and lower still in relapsed/refractory patients. The study covered only a single clinical trial cohort, and the causes of the repertoire differences, possibly disease activity or prior therapy, were still not defined.

In the case of this clone: The clone's antigen remains unknown. No clone much larger than this one lies a single base away; base qualities are absent.

The time point label for this specimen denotes: newly diagnosed, previously untreated cHL patient sample. CD4+ T cells were purified from thawed PBMCs by magnetic negative selection with a Miltenyi CD4+ T cell isolation kit. As a comparison group for the relapsed/refractory trial patients, PBMCs from patients with newly diagnosed, previously untreated classical Hodgkin lymphoma were sequenced. Peripheral blood was collected in 8 mL Vacutainer Cell Preparation Tubes, from which PBMCs were isolated by centrifugation and then cryopreserved. Purified CD4+ and CD8+ fractions were prepared only for cases in which an additional PBMC sample was available. Magnetically labelled cells were removed on LS columns in a quadroMACS separator, and the flow-through was retained as the purified fraction. The Qiagen DNeasy kit was used to extract genomic DNA both from unsorted PBMCs and from the negatively selected CD4+ and CD8+ fractions. Amplification of TCR beta CDR3 regions was done by immunoSEQ multiplex PCR with primers that anneal to V and J segments. A synthetic immune receptor repertoire was used to minimize amplification bias, and any remaining bias was removed computationally after sequencing. The authors' pipeline ran thus. Custom Python scripts were used to quantify repertoire diversity as the Shannon entropy index. Unsorted, CD4+ and CD8+ repertoires were analyzed separately, except in combined analyses where CD4+ and CD8+ sequences were merged in silico. The table comes from immuneACCESS by way of TCRdb, which keeps in-frame sequences with V and J called. Part of the clones is missing from these tables; in studies checked, under half for an unresolved V gene and the rest for unknown reasons. V, J and clone size are taken as reported in that table, and D and trimming were inferred from the DNA itself. Here the sample has around 26,000 clones; about 89% occur a single time. 0.45% to 0.65% of the sample is held by the ten biggest clonotypes.

This chain joins TRBV6-5 to TRBJ2-2; tentative D gene TRBD2, with 6 bases matching. The material sequenced was CD4+ T cells from blood. This receptor was identified in a human donor with classical Hodgkin lymphoma. Here the CDR3 is given as CASSYRGLGGELFF. The nucleotide sequence is TGTGCCAGCAGTTACCGGGGGTTGGGAGGGGAGCTGTTTTTT.